Presented here are 8 T cell receptor beta chains from one specimen sequenced in a study of control samples from healthy donors and cancer patients. Repertoires were generated with immunoSEQ multiplex PCR, while TCRdb's copy carries only in-frame clones and drops some. Of over 100,000 clones listed, 90% are singletons. Sequenced: blood. The origin of the receptors is a human donor in good health. The donor label of this sample is uncertain.

This clone was observed a single time. This chain joins TRBV25-1 and TRBJ1-3, with 9 positions matching TRBD1. This CDR3 comprises 18 residues. CDR1 and CDR2 from the germline V gene are MGHDK and SYGVNS. The V gene end was trimmed by 8 bases and the J gene end by 0 bases; junction bases not matched to a gene: 14. CDR3 region: CASETGTGTTRSGNTIYF. Written as DNA, the CDR3 is TGTGCCAGCGAAACCGGGACAGGGACGACTCGCTCTGGAAACACCATATATTTT.

J is TRBJ2-7 and V is TRBV10-3; D is uncertain. V dropped 4 bases and J dropped 7 bases, with 14 bases sitting between them. Germline loops: CDR1 ENHRY, CDR2 SYGVKD. The CDR3 covers 13 residues. The CDR3: CAISGSQSGEQYV. The CDR3 DNA reads as TGTGCCATCAGTGGGTCTCAATCGGGTGAGCAGTACGTC.

The V gene is TRBV21-1, the J gene TRBJ1-4; the table's D call of TRBD1 was not tested on the DNA. TRBV21-1 is labeled a pseudogene. This CDR3 spans 11 amino acids. This CDR3 is CASSDPVELFF. In DNA form, the CDR3 reads TGTGCCAGCAGCGATCCAGTGGAACTGTTTTTT.

The chain couples TRBV18 to TRBJ2-6, with 7 positions matching TRBD1. Germline V gene sequence: CDR1 KGHSH, CDR2 LQKENI. V dropped 4 bases and J dropped 2; count of bases not matched to a gene: 2. This CDR3 has 15 residues. CDR3 sequence reads: CASSLQGTGANVLTF. The DNA for the CDR3 is TGTGCCAGCTCACTACAGGGGACTGGGGCCAACGTCCTGACTTTC. Full variable domain (outside the CDR3, taken from reference TRBV18 and TRBJ2-6): NAGVMQNPRHLVRRRGQEARLRCSPMKGHSHVYWYRQLPEEGLKFMVYLQKENIIDESGMPKERFSAEFPKEGPSILRIQQVVRGDSAAYFCASSLQGTGANVLTFGAGSRLTVL.

The rearrangement joins TRBV11-3 to TRBJ2-1, with 9 bases matching TRBD1. The CDR3 covers 15 residues. Germline V gives CDR1 SGHNT, CDR2 YENEEA. V dropped 5 bases and J dropped 7; count of bases not matched to a gene: 9. The CDR3 DNA reads as TGTGCCAGCAGCCATTCGGGACAGGGAGTAAATGAGCAGTTCTTC. Translated, it gives CASSHSGQGVNEQFF.

The V gene is TRBV6-5, the J gene TRBJ1-6; TRBD1 is a possible D gene (6 bases). Germline assignment: CDR1 MNHEY and CDR2 SVGAGI. Trimming removed 5 bases from V and 7 bases from J, with 15 bases in between. This CDR3 is built from 15 residues. Here the CDR3 DNA reads TGTGCCAGCAGTAGCAGACAGGTTTGGAATTCACCCCTCCACTTT. It yields the protein CASSSRQVWNSPLHF.

This clone was counted between two and nine times. The V and J genes are TRBV5-4 and TRBJ1-1; perhaps TRBD1 as D (6 bases). The length of the CDR3 is 13 residues. Germline V gene lookup returns CDR1 SGHNT and CDR2 YYREEE (reference sequence). V was cut by 3 bases and J by 1 base, with 7 bases left in between. As DNA, the CDR3 is TGTGCCAGCAGCTGGGGGCGGAACACTGAAGCTTTCTTT. It encodes CASSWGRNTEAFF.

J is TRBJ2-3 and V is TRBV5-1; a weak D match, TRBD2 (7 bases). Germline V gene sequence: CDR1 SGHRS, CDR2 YFSETQ. This CDR3 contains 15 residues. V shed 0 bases and J shed 2 bases, with 10 bases lying between them. DNA of the CDR3: TGCGCCAGCAGCTTGGAGGGGGGGCCCACAGATACGCAGTATTTT. It translates to CASSLEGGPTDTQYF.